The 18 T cell receptor beta chains in this list originate from one sample, sequenced in a study of blood T cells in healthy people across ages. Combining a sample-barcoded 5' primer with a J-beta primer mix, a second PCR ran for roughly 7 to 11 cycles. Via MiXCR, TCRdb re-called the 5' RACE reads, giving one row per CDR3 protein. The data contain 750,000 to 950,000 distinct CDR3 sequences, about 53% of them singletons. Sequencing was done on a sample of blood. Receptors were obtained from a man of 80 years or more in good health.

For this clonotype: The junction does not match germline at one end; this may be a read error. V gene TRBV10-3 combines with J gene TRBJ1-1, with D unresolved. Germline V lookup: CDR1 ENHRY, CDR2 SYGVKD. CDR3 size: 13 residues. The CDR3 DNA is TGTGCCATCAGTGAGTCGATGGGCACTGAGGCTTTCTTT. Encoded protein: CAISESMGTEAFF.

V usage is TRBV7-2 and J usage is TRBJ2-3, with 11 bases identical to TRBD2. Germline V gives CDR1 SGHTA, CDR2 FQGNSA. With V trimmed by 6 bases and J by 5 bases, 4 bases remained unmatched. The CDR3 contains 14 residues. DNA for the CDR3: TGTGCCAGCAGACTAGCGGGAGACGTAGATACGCAGTATTTT. As protein: CASRLAGDVDTQYF.

There are a few counts of this clonotype. The chain combines TRBV7-2 with TRBJ2-5; the D gene could be TRBD1 or TRBD2 (6 bases each). Trimming pared 3 bases from V and 4 bases from J, leaving 12 bases between. This CDR3 has 14 residues. The germline V gene encodes CDR1 SGHTA and CDR2 FQGNSA. The CDR3 DNA follows: TGTGCCAGCAGCTTTAGGGGGAGGTCAGAGACCCAGTACTTC. This gives the protein CASSFRGRSETQYF.

This clonotype was seen only a few times. The chain employs TRBV30 and TRBJ2-7; D possibly corresponds to TRBD2 (5 bases). The V end lost 6 bases, the J end lost 6 bases, and 18 bases lay between the germline ends. The germline V gene has CDR1 GTSNPN and CDR2 SVGIG (reference sequence). The CDR3 extends over 13 amino acids. The CDR3 reads CACAGLTPGEQYF. The CDR3 bases are TGTGCCTGCGCCGGACTGACCCCTGGCGAGCAGTACTTC.

This clonotype was found once. The chain couples TRBV6-6 to TRBJ2-5, with 8 positions matching TRBD1. The CDR3 covers 16 residues. Per germline, CDR1 MNHNY and CDR2 SVGAGI (reference sequence). The trim removed 7 bases at V and 5 bases at J, leaving 15 bases unmatched. CDR3 sequence (DNA): TGTGCCAGCACCCTACTGCCAGGACAGGGCATGGAGACCCAGTACTTC. It specifies CASTLLPGQGMETQYF.

This clonotype was seen just once. This chain joins TRBV12-3 or TRBV12-4 and TRBJ1-1, with D unclear. Trimming removed 2 bases at V and 1 base at J, with 11 bases between. The CDR3 consists of 15 residues. The CDR3 DNA reads TGTGCCAGCAGTTTATTTGCAGGTGGGAACACTGAAGCTTTCTTT. Amino acids: CASSLFAGGNTEAFF.

There are a few counts of this clonotype. This rearrangement joins TRBV25-1 to TRBJ2-7; 7 positions agree with TRBD1. V lost 4 bases, J lost 2 bases, and 5 bases stayed unmatched. Germline V gene lookup returns CDR1 MGHDK and CDR2 SYGVNS. This CDR3 comprises 14 residues. CDR3 nucleotides: TGTGCCAGCAGTGTCGACAGGGTACCCTACGAGCAGTACTTC. This codes for CASSVDRVPYEQYF.

The chain employs TRBV24-1 and TRBJ2-3; perhaps TRBD1 as D (7 bases). V was shortened by 6 bases and J by 2 bases, with 17 bases between the two germline ends. The CDR3 is made up of 16 amino acids. CDR1 is KGHDR, CDR2 SFDVKD, per germline. The CDR3 sequence: CATSPTQGEATDTQYF. The CDR3, as DNA: TGTGCCACCAGTCCCACCCAGGGGGAGGCCACAGATACGCAGTATTTT.

Turning to this clonotype: The junction differs from germline at one of its ends, possibly a read error. The V call is TRBV4-2, the J call TRBJ2-1, with D possibly TRBD2 on 6 matching bases. CDR1 is LGHNA and CDR2 is YNFKEQ in the germline V gene. This CDR3 has 14 amino acids. The CDR3 DNA reads TGTGCCAGCAGCCAAGAGGGACTTTACAATGGGCAGTTCTTC. This sequence encodes CASSQEGLYNGQFF.

This clonotype was counted a few times. This chain links TRBV7-3 with TRBJ2-3; 8 positions agree with TRBD2. CDR1 is SGHTA and CDR2 is FQGTGA in the germline V gene. CDR3 length equals 15 residues. V was pared by 3 bases and J by 5 bases, with 7 bases of the junction left unmatched. CDR3 sequence reads: CASSLAGGGGDTQYF. As DNA, the CDR3 is TGTGCCAGCAGCTTGGCGGGAGGAGGAGGAGATACGCAGTATTTT.

This chain joins TRBV19 and TRBJ1-2; D ambiguous. Germline V lookup: CDR1 LNHDA, CDR2 SQIVND (reference sequence). Trimming took 1 base from V and 8 from J, leaving 14 bases between them. CDR3 length: 14 residues. The CDR3 nucleotides read TGTGCCAGTAGTATAGTTGGAGTGGGGAGCGGCTACACCTTC. Residues: CASSIVGVGSGYTF.

The gene calls are TRBV20-1 and TRBJ2-5, with D possibly TRBD1 on 7 matching bases. Trimming pared 6 bases from V and 4 bases from J, leaving 21 bases between. CDR1 and CDR2 from the germline V gene are DFQATT and SNEGSKA (reference sequence). This CDR3 has 15 amino acids. This CDR3 reads CSASSGGGAAETQYF. The CDR3 DNA sequence: TGCAGTGCCAGCTCCGGAGGGGGCGCGGCAGAGACCCAGTACTTC.

V usage is TRBV27 and J usage is TRBJ2-1; possible D gene TRBD2, 6 bases. This CDR3 is 14 amino acids long. Trimming left V 7 bases short and J 3 bases short, with 13 bases between. Germline V gene sequence: CDR1 MNHEY, CDR2 SMNVEV (reference sequence). CDR3 coding DNA: TGTGCCAGCACCCACCGCGGGAACTACAATGAGCAGTTCTTC. Its translation is CASTHRGNYNEQFF.

The V gene is TRBV29-1, the J gene TRBJ2-2; the D gene is possibly TRBD1 (6 bases). CDR3 length: 14 residues. CDR1 and CDR2 (germline): SQVTM, ANQGSEA. V was cut by 6 bases and J by 0 bases, with 11 bases left in between. CDR3 sequence (DNA): TGCAGCGTCCGACAGGTCACGAACACCGGGGAGCTGTTTTTT. As protein: CSVRQVTNTGELFF.

With respect to this clonotype: This clone may be a read error of a much larger clone one base away. J is TRBJ2-5 and V is TRBV11-3, with 7 bases fitting TRBD1. Per the germline V gene, CDR1 is SGHNT and CDR2 is YENEEA. The CDR3 has 13 amino acids. In nucleotides, the CDR3 is TGTGCCAGAAGCTCGGGACAGAAAGAGACCCAGTACTTC. It encodes CARSSGQKETQYF.

This clonotype was seen once. This sequence joins TRBV4-1 and TRBJ2-1; 7 bases match TRBD2. CDR3 length: 18 amino acids. V shed 2 bases and J 5 bases; nucleotides not matched to a gene: 15. Germline V gives CDR1 MGHRA, CDR2 YSYEKL. The DNA for the CDR3 is TGCGCCAGCAGCCAACCAACTGGGGGGGGTCCCAACCACAATGAGCAGTTCTTC. The encoded protein is CASSQPTGGGPNHNEQFF.

V and J are TRBV15 and TRBJ2-7; D is possibly TRBD2 (5 bases). The CDR3 sequence is 13 residues long. V dropped 0 bases and J dropped 6 bases, with 9 bases sitting between them. CDR1 is LNHNV and CDR2 is YYDKDF in the germline V gene (reference sequence). The CDR3 bases are TGTGCCACCAGCAGAGAAGGCGGGTTCGAGCAGTACTTC. This encodes CATSREGGFEQYF.

Of note for this clonotype: One end of the junction is discordant with germline, which a read error may explain. J is TRBJ2-5 and V is TRBV5-1; 10 nucleotides match TRBD1. Germline V CDR1 and CDR2: SGHRS, YFSETQ. This CDR3 spans 15 amino acids. CDR3 coding DNA: TGCGCCGGCAGCTTGGGTTCCGGGACAGGGGAGCGGGAGTACTTC. Translating it yields CAGSLGSGTGEREYF.